This TCR beta chain was profiled in a study of human T cells and chemical hapten exposure. Background on the study: TCR yield per sample varied, mainly due to pooled library volumes. Study-level results: With DPC sensitization, TCRs exceeding 1 in 1000 frequency showed no change.

At least ten counts were recorded for this clonotype. Its antigen is unidentified. TCRdb ran MiXCR on the RACE reads and lists one entry per CDR3 protein. The table lists some 43,000 distinct CDR3 sequences, about 4% of them singletons, with around 26% in the top ten. Specified time point: patch test 1, 2 weeks after DPC sensitization. Described treatment: therapeutic diphenylcyclopropenone sensitization with weekly scalp DPC. Total RNA extraction was carried out from unfractionated whole blood. Patch tests were applied only after blood draws. The study drew its donors from alopecia patients who were 18 to 70 years old and suitable for DPC. This material consisted of whole blood, taken in connection with sensitization to the hapten diphenylcyclopropenone (DPC). This receptor was identified in a man aged 45-65 years with alopecia areata. Some clones in this sample may be carry-over from other donors' samples.

CDR3 amino acids: CASSLSPIYEQYF. The CDR3 DNA follows: TGTGCCAGCAGCTTATCTCCTATCTACGAGCAGTACTTC. The rearrangement joins TRBV7-8 to TRBJ2-7, with D unclear. Germline loops: CDR1 SGHVS, CDR2 FQNEAQ. The germline V and J ends were trimmed by 2 bases and 3 bases, with 8 bases remaining between them. This CDR3 spans 13 amino acids. Based on the CDR3 plus reference TRBV7-8 and TRBJ2-7, the full variable domain is GAGVSQSPRYKVAKRGQDVALRCDPISGHVSLFWYQQALGQGPEFLTYFQNEAQLDKSGLPSDRFFAERPEGSVSTLKIQRTQQEDSAVYLCASSLSPIYEQYFGPGTRLTVT.